The next 25 T cell receptor beta chains were all read from a single sample in a study of cytomegalovirus exposure and HLA in healthy donors. A multiplex PCR was run with 60 Vbeta primers and 13 Jbeta primers. Assay: immunoSEQ multiplex PCR; the TCRdb copy retains only in-frame clones and omits some. The sample contains fewer than 120,000 clones, about 86% of which appear only once. The sequencing sample was made of PBMCs. The receptors originated from a man in his forties in good health and CMV-seronegative.

J is TRBJ1-5 and V is TRBV19; D call uncertain. Looked up from germline, CDR1 is LNHDA and CDR2 is SQIVND (reference sequence). The ends were cut back, 1 base at V and 3 bases at J, with 13 bases in the middle. The CDR3 sequence is 16 residues long. CDR3 loop: CASSIGQTPINQPQHF. In DNA, the CDR3 is TGTGCCAGTAGTATAGGTCAGACTCCAATCAATCAGCCCCAGCATTTT.

The rearrangement joins TRBV4-1 to TRBJ2-2, with TRBD1 identical over 9 bases. The CDR3 is 16 residues long. After removal of 4 bases from V and 4 bases from J, the junction contained 7 bases not matched to a gene. The germline gives CDR1 MGHRA, CDR2 YSYEKL. The CDR3 protein is CASSLSGTGPTGELFF. The CDR3 bases are TGCGCCAGCAGCCTTTCCGGGACAGGGCCCACCGGGGAGCTGTTTTTT.

V usage is TRBV7-9 and J usage is TRBJ2-7, with D perhaps matching TRBD1 (6 bases). The CDR3 has 14 amino acids. From germline, CDR1 is SEHNR and CDR2 FQNEAQ (reference sequence). V lost 3 bases and J lost 5, with 14 bases in between. The chain's CDR3 is CASSFDRPADEQYF. In nucleotides, the CDR3 is TGTGCCAGCAGCTTCGACAGGCCCGCGGACGAGCAGTACTTC.

The chain has TRBV12-5 and TRBJ1-2, with TRBD1 as a possible D gene (6 bases). Per germline, CDR1 LGHNT and CDR2 FRNRAP. The CDR3 is 14 amino acids. Deletions cut 2 bases from V and 4 bases from J, with 11 bases between. The CDR3 nucleotides read TGTGCTAGTGGTTTGTACAGGGAGGGCTATGGCTACACCTTC. Encoded protein: CASGLYREGYGYTF.

This sequence joins TRBV30 and TRBJ2-1; TRBD1 matches 11 bases. Per the germline V gene, CDR1 is GTSNPN and CDR2 is SVGIG (reference sequence). The junction had 9 bases not matched to a gene; V was cut back by 8 bases and J by 6 bases. This CDR3 comprises 14 residues. The CDR3 sequence is CAGGGQGASNEQFF. DNA for the CDR3: TGTGCCGGAGGTGGACAGGGGGCATCCAATGAGCAGTTCTTC.

The chain employs TRBV28 and TRBJ1-5; possibly TRBD1 for D (6 bases). Trimming took off 3 bases at V and 2 bases at J, with 14 bases between the two ends. CDR3 size: 16 residues. Per germline, CDR1 MDHEN and CDR2 SYDVKM. CDR3 nucleotides: TGTGCCAGCAGTTTCAACAGGGCGTTGGGCAATCAGCCCCAGCATTTT. Residues: CASSFNRALGNQPQHF.

The chain employs TRBV6-1 and TRBJ1-1, with TRBD1 matching over 7 bases. The CDR3 totals 14 residues. J lost 5 bases, V lost 4 bases, and 7 bases had no gene match. Germline V gene sequence: CDR1 MNHNS, CDR2 SASEGT. The CDR3 sequence is CASSVTGRGTEAFF. The DNA for the CDR3 is TGTGCCAGCAGTGTGACAGGGCGCGGTACTGAAGCTTTCTTT.

J is TRBJ1-6 and V is TRBV28; no firm D call. Trimming left V 6 bases short and J 7 bases short, with 13 bases between. CDR3 length: 14 amino acids. Germline V gene data show CDR1 as MDHEN and CDR2 as SYDVKM. CDR3 protein: CASRGERNNSPLHF. As DNA, the CDR3 is TGTGCCAGCAGGGGAGAGAGGAACAATTCACCCCTCCACTTT. Using reference TRBV28 and TRBJ1-6 for the parts outside the CDR3, the full variable domain is DVKVTQSSRYLVKRTGEKVFLECVQDMDHENMFWYRQDPGLGLRLIYFSYDVKMKEKGDIPEGYSVSREKKERFSLILESASTNQTSMYLCASRGERNNSPLHFGNGTRLTVT.

This rearrangement joins TRBV2 to TRBJ2-1; 14 positions agree with TRBD2. Per the germline V gene, CDR1 is SNHLY and CDR2 is FYNNEI. Losses at the gene ends were 6 bases for V and 9 bases for J; bases not matched to a gene: 7. This CDR3 comprises 15 residues. The DNA of the CDR3 is TGTGCCAGCAGCGAGACTAGCGGGGGGGCTAGTGAGCAGTTCTTC. Translated: CASSETSGGASEQFF.

The V call is TRBV7-9, the J call TRBJ2-1, with D perhaps matching TRBD2 (7 bases). The CDR3 spans 17 residues. The V end was cut by 6 bases, the J end by 0 bases, with 18 bases between. The V gene's germline CDR1 is SEHNR and CDR2 FQNEAQ (reference sequence). DNA for the CDR3: TGTGCCAGCAGGTCCGGGGGGCCTAAGAGCTCCTACAATGAGCAGTTCTTC. Amino acids: CASRSGGPKSSYNEQFF.

The genes are TRBV5-4 and TRBJ2-5; D not certain. Germline values: CDR1 SGHNT, CDR2 YYREEE (reference sequence). Trimming cost V 3 bases and J 3 bases, with 12 bases left between them. This CDR3 spans 14 amino acids. In nucleotides, the CDR3 is TGTGCCAGCAGCTCGCTCCGGAGTGAAGAGACCCAGTACTTC. Translation: CASSSLRSEETQYF.

The chain couples TRBV5-1 to TRBJ1-1, with 8 bases aligning to TRBD1. CDR1 SGHRS and CDR2 YFSETQ come from the germline V gene. Trimming at V came to 4 bases and at J to 4 bases, leaving 9 bases not matched to a gene. This CDR3 has 15 amino acids. The CDR3 reads CASSTIDRGGTEAFF. The CDR3 DNA follows: TGCGCCAGCAGCACGATTGACAGGGGTGGCACTGAAGCTTTCTTT.

The chain combines TRBV6-6 with TRBJ1-1, with D possibly TRBD1 on 6 matching bases. Deletions cut 8 bases from V and 7 bases from J, with 11 bases between. The CDR3 extends over 11 amino acids. Per germline, CDR1 MNHNY and CDR2 SVGAGI (reference sequence). CDR3 DNA: TGTGCCAGCCAAGGGGGGGTTGAAGCTTTCTTT. It specifies CASQGGVEAFF.

The chain uses TRBV20-1 and TRBJ1-1; D is undetermined. Trimming removed 0 bases at V and 8 bases at J, with 7 bases between. Per the germline V gene, CDR1 is DFQATT and CDR2 is SNEGSKA (reference sequence). The CDR3 has 11 residues. Here the CDR3 reads CSARDFPEAFF. The CDR3 DNA reads TGCAGTGCTAGAGATTTTCCGGAAGCTTTCTTT.

The chain carries TRBV2 and TRBJ1-5; TRBD1 aligns across 10 bases. The germline V gene encodes CDR1 SNHLY and CDR2 FYNNEI. The V and J ends lost 11 bases and 1 base, in that order; junction bases with no gene match: 11. CDR3 size: 16 residues. This chain's CDR3 is CAFSLRDRGSNQPQHF. The CDR3 DNA sequence: TGTGCCTTCTCACTCCGGGACAGGGGCAGCAATCAGCCCCAGCATTTT. Full variable domain (rest looked up from reference TRBV2 and TRBJ1-5): EPEVTQTPSHQVTQMGQEVILRCVPISNHLYFYWYRQILGQKVEFLVSFYNNEISEKSEIFDDQFSVERPDGSNFTLKIRSTKLEDSAMYFCAFSLRDRGSNQPQHFGDGTRLSIL.

V and J are TRBV6-1 and TRBJ2-2; tentative D call: TRBD1 (6 bases). Germline V lookup: CDR1 MNHNS, CDR2 SASEGT. This CDR3 has 14 amino acids. With 6 bases removed from V and 5 bases from J, the gap between germline ends came to 13 bases. As DNA, the CDR3 is TGTGCCAGCAGCCGCTGGACAGTGACCGGGGAGCTGTTTTTT. Translation gives CASSRWTVTGELFF.

This clone has a handful of counts. This chain links TRBV29-1 with TRBJ2-5, with D perhaps TRBD1 (5 bases). Germline CDR1 reads SQVTM; CDR2 reads ANQGSEA. CDR3 length: 12 amino acids. V dropped 6 bases and J dropped 2 bases, with 10 bases sitting between them. In nucleotides, the CDR3 is TGCAGCGTGGCGACAGATCAAGAGACCCAGTACTTC. This codes for CSVATDQETQYF.

In its sample, this clone was seen a few times. The CDR3 DNA sequence: TGTGCCAGCAGCCCCGCCCGAGGAGATGAAAAACTGTTTTTT. This gives the protein CASSPARGDEKLFF. The rearrangement joins TRBV5-4 to TRBJ1-4; D gene uncertain. CDR1 SGHNT and CDR2 YYREEE come from the germline V gene (reference sequence). This CDR3 spans 14 amino acids. Trimming took 4 bases from V and 6 from J, leaving 13 bases between them.

The chain recombines TRBV5-1 with TRBJ1-4; D ambiguous. The germline V gene encodes CDR1 SGHRS and CDR2 YFSETQ. This CDR3 is 14 amino acids long. Deletions cut 7 bases from V and 3 bases from J, with 13 bases between. CDR3 in amino acids: CASGPGKPNEKLFF. The CDR3 DNA follows: TGCGCCAGCGGTCCGGGGAAGCCTAATGAAAAACTGTTTTTT.

This chain links TRBV18 with TRBJ1-3, with 7 positions matching TRBD1. Trimming removed 3 bases from V and 0 bases from J; junction bases left unmatched: 2. CDR1 KGHSH and CDR2 LQKENI come from the germline V gene. The CDR3 spans 15 residues. CDR3 nucleotides: TGTGCCAGCTCACCCGGGACAGACTCTGGAAACACCATATATTTT. It is translated as CASSPGTDSGNTIYF.

V usage is TRBV5-1 and J usage is TRBJ2-5, with 8 bases identical to TRBD1. This CDR3 is built from 13 residues. The V gene's germline CDR1 is SGHRS and CDR2 YFSETQ. Germline trimming cut 6 bases from V and 5 bases from J; bases unmatched to any gene: 6. The chain's CDR3 is CASTGQVGETQYF. The CDR3 nucleotides read TGCGCCAGCACGGGACAGGTGGGGGAGACCCAGTACTTC.

This clone was detected only once. This chain connects TRBV4-2 to TRBJ2-3; TRBD2 matches at 9 bases. CDR1 and CDR2 (germline): LGHNA, YNFKEQ. This CDR3 is 16 amino acids long. J was trimmed by 3 bases and V by 6 bases; bases with no gene match: 10. This CDR3 reads CASSQSGGQLTDTQYF. DNA for the CDR3: TGTGCCAGCAGTCAGAGCGGGGGGCAATTGACAGATACGCAGTATTTT.

The chain carries TRBV6-5 and TRBJ1-2; D is ambiguous. Trimming left V 2 bases short and J 0 bases short, with 13 bases between. CDR3 length: 16 residues. The germline V gene encodes CDR1 MNHEY and CDR2 SVGAGI. CDR3: CASSYLPTIANYGYTF. The CDR3 region has the DNA TGTGCCAGCAGTTACCTCCCAACCATAGCTAACTATGGCTACACCTTC.

This chain joins TRBV13 and TRBJ2-7; tentatively, D is TRBD1 (5 bases). The CDR3 is made up of 14 amino acids. V gave up 1 base and J gave up 0 bases, with 7 bases separating them. The germline gives CDR1 PRHDT, CDR2 FYEKMQ (reference sequence). The CDR3 nucleotides are TGTGCCAGCAGCTTAGACAGGAACTCCTACGAGCAGTACTTC. As protein: CASSLDRNSYEQYF.

This chain connects TRBV30 to TRBJ2-5; D not resolved. Deletions cut 2 bases from V and 7 bases from J, with 17 bases between. From germline, CDR1 is GTSNPN and CDR2 SVGIG (reference sequence). There are 14 residues in the CDR3. The CDR3 sequence: CAWSPSARRGTQYF. The CDR3 DNA reads TGTGCCTGGAGTCCCTCCGCCCGGAGAGGGACCCAGTACTTC.